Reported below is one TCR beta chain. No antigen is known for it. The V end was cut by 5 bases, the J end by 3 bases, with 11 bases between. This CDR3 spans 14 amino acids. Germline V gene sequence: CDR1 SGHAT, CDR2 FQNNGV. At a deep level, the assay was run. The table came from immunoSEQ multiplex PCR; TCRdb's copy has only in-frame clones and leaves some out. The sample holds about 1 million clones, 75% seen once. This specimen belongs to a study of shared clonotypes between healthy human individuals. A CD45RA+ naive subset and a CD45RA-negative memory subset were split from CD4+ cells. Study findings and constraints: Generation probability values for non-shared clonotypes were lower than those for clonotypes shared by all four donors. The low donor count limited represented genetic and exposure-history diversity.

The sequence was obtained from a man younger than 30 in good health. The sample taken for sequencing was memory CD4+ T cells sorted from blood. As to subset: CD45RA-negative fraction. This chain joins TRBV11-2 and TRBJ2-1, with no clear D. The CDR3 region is CASSPRRNYNEQFF. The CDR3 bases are TGTGCCAGCAGCCCCCGACGAAACTACAATGAGCAGTTCTTC.